This T cell receptor (beta chain) came from a study of control samples from healthy donors and cancer patients. The method was immunoSEQ multiplex PCR; TCRdb's version includes in-frame clones alone and lacks a portion of them. The repertoire holds approximately 70,000 clones, 75% to 90% seen once, with roughly 28% in the top ten. Germline CDR1 MNHEY, CDR2 SVGAGI. There are 14 residues in the CDR3. V was trimmed by 7 bases and J by 3 bases, leaving 12 bases between them. The source material was blood. This receptor was identified in a man aged 50-60 years in good health. The chain employs TRBV6-5 and TRBJ2-2; D gene ambiguous. CDR3 sequence: CASIVSTDTGELFF. CDR3 DNA sequence: TGTGCCAGCATTGTCAGTACCGACACCGGGGAGCTGTTTTTT.